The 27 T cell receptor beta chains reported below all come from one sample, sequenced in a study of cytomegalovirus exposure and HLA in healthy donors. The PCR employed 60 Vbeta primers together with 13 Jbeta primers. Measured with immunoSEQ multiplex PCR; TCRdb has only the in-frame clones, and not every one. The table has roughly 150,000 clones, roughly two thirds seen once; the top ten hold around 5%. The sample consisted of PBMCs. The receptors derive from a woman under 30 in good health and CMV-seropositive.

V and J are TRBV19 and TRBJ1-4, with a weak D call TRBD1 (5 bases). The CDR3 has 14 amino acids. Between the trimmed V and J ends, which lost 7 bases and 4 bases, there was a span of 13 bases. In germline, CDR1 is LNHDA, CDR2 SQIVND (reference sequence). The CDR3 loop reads CASKLGQGNEKLFF. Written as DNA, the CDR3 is TGTGCCAGTAAGCTGGGGCAGGGTAATGAAAAACTGTTTTTT.

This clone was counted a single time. The DNA for the CDR3 is TGCGCCAGCAGCTTGGCCCACGGGGGGGCGACAGATACGCAGTATTTT. Translation: CASSLAHGGATDTQYF. The chain recombines TRBV5-1 with TRBJ2-3; TRBD2 matches 8 bases. Germline V gene sequence: CDR1 SGHRS, CDR2 YFSETQ. This CDR3 has 16 amino acids. With 0 bases clipped from V and 3 bases from J, the junction kept 6 bases outside the gene matches.

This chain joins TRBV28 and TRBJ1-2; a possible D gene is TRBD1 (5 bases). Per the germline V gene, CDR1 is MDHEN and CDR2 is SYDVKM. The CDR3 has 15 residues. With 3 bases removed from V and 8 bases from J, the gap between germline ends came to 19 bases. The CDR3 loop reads CASSFLPGQGGGYTF. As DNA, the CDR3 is TGTGCCAGCAGTTTCCTCCCAGGGCAGGGCGGAGGCTACACCTTC.

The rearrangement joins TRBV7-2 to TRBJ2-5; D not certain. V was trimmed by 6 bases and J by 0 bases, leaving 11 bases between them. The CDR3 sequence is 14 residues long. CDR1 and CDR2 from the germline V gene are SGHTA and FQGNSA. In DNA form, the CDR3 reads TGTGCCAGCAGTCCTGCGCCGAACCAAGAGACCCAGTACTTC. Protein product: CASSPAPNQETQYF.

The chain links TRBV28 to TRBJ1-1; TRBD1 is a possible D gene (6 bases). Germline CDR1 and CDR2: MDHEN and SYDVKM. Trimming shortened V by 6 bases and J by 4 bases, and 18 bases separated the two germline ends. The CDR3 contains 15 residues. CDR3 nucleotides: TGTGCCAGCAGACTGGGACATTCGCTGAGCACTGAAGCTTTCTTT. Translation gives CASRLGHSLSTEAFF.

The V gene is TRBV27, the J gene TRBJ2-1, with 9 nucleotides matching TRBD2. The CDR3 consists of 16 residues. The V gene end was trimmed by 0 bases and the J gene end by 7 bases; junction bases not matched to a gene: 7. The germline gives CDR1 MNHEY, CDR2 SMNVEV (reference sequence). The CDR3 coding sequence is TGTGCCAGCAGTTTATCGGGCGGGGGGGCCTTAAATGAGCAGTTCTTC. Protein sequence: CASSLSGGGALNEQFF.

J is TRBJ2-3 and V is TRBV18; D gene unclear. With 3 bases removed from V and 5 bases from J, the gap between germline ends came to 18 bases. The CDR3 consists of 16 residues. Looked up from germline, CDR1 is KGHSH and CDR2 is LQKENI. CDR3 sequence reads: CASSPLEASFLDTQYF. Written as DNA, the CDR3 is TGTGCCAGCTCACCCCTCGAGGCCAGCTTCCTAGATACGCAGTATTTT.

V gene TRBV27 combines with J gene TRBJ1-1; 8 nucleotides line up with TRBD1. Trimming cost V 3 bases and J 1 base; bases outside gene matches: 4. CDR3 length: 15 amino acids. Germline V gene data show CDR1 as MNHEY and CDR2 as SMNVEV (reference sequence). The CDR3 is CASSLWGQENTEAFF. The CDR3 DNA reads TGTGCCAGCAGTTTGTGGGGACAGGAGAACACTGAAGCTTTCTTT.

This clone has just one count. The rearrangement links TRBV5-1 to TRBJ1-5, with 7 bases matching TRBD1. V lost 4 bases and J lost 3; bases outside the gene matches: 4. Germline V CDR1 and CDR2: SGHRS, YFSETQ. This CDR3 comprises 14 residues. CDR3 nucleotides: TGCGCCAGCAGCCCGACAGGGAACAATCAGCCCCAGCATTTT. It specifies CASSPTGNNQPQHF.

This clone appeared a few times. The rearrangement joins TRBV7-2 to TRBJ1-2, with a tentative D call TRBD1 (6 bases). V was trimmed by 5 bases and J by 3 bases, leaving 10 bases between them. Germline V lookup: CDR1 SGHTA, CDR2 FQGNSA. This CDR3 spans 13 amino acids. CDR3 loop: CASSPQGDYGYTF. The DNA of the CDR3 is TGTGCCAGCAGCCCACAGGGCGACTATGGCTACACCTTC.

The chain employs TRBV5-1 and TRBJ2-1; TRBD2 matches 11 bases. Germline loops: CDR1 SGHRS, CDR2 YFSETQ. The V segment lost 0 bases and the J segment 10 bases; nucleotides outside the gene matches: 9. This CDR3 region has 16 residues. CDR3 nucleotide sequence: TGCGCCAGCAGCTTGGCTCCGGGACTAGCGGTCGGCGAGCAGTTCTTC. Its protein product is CASSLAPGLAVGEQFF.

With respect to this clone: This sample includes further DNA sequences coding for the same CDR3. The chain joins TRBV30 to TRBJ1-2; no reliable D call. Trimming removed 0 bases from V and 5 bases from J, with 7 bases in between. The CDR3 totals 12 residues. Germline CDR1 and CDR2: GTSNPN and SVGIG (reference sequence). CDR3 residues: CAWSVGGYGYTF. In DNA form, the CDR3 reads TGTGCCTGGAGTGTGGGAGGATATGGCTACACCTTC.

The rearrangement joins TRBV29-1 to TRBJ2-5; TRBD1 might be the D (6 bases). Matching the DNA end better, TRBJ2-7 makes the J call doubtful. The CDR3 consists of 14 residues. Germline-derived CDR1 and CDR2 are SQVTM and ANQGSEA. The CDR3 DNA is TGCAGCGTTGCCCGGACAGTTTCAGCCTACGAGCAGTACTTC. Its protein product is CSVARTVSAYEQYF.

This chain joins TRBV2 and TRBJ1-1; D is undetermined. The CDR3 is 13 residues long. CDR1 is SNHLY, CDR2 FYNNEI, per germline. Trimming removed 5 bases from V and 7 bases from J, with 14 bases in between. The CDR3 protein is CASSMTVGGEAFF. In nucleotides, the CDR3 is TGTGCCAGCAGTATGACGGTAGGAGGTGAAGCTTTCTTT. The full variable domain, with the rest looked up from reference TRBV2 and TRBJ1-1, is EPEVTQTPSHQVTQMGQEVILRCVPISNHLYFYWYRQILGQKVEFLVSFYNNEISEKSEIFDDQFSVERPDGSNFTLKIRSTKLEDSAMYFCASSMTVGGEAFFGQGTRLTVV.

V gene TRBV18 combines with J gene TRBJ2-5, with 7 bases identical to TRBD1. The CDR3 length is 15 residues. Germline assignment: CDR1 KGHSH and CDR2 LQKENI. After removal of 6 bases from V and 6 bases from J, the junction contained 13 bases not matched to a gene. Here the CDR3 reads CASSPASRGRKTQYF. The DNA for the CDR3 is TGTGCCAGCTCCCCCGCGAGTAGGGGGCGGAAGACCCAGTACTTC.

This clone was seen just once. The CDR3 DNA reads as TGTGCCAGCAGCTCTGGCGGATTTAAGGCATTCTACACCTTC. Its protein is CASSSGGFKAFYTF. This chain uses TRBV7-9 with TRBJ1-2; no firm D call. V was trimmed by 4 bases and J by 10 bases, leaving 19 bases between them. Germline CDR1 and CDR2: SEHNR and FQNEAQ (reference sequence). This CDR3 contains 14 residues.

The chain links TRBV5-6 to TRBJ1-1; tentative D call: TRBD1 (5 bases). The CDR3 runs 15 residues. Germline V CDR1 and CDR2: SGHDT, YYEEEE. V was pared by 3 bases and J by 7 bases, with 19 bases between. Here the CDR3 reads CASSSWGLGFSEAFF. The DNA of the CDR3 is TGTGCCAGCAGCTCCTGGGGACTGGGGTTTAGTGAAGCTTTCTTT.

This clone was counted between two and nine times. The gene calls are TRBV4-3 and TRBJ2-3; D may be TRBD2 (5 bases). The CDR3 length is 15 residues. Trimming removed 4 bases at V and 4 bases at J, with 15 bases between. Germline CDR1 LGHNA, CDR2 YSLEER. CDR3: CASSPELGSADTQYF. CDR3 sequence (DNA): TGCGCCAGCAGCCCCGAACTAGGCAGTGCAGATACGCAGTATTTT.

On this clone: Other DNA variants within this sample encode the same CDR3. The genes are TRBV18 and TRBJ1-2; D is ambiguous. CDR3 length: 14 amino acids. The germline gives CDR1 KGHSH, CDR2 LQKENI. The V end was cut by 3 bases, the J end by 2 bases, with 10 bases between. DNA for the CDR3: TGTGCCAGCTCACCCTCGGGGAGCAACTATGGCTACACCTTC. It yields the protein CASSPSGSNYGYTF.

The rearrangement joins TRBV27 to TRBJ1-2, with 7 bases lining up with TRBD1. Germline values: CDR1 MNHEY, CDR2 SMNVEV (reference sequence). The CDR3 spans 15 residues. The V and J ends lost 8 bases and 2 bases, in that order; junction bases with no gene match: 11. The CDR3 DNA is TGTGCCAGCGGTTACTCGACAGGGTTAAACTATGGCTACACCTTC. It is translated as CASGYSTGLNYGYTF.

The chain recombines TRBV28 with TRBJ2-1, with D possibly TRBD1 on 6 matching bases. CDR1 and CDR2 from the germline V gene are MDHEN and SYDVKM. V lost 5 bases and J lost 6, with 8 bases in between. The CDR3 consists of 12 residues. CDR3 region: CASSRQVNEQFF. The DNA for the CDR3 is TGTGCCAGCAGTCGACAGGTCAATGAGCAGTTCTTC.

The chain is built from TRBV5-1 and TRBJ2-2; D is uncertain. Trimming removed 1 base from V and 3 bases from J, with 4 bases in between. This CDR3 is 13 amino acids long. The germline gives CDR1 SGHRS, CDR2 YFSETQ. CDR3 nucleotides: TGCGCCAGCAGCTTGTCGGACACCGGGGAGCTGTTTTTT. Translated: CASSLSDTGELFF.

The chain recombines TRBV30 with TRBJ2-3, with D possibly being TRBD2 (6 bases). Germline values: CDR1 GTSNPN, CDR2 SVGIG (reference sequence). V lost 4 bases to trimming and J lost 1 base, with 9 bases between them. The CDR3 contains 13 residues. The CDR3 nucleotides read TGTGCCTGGACCCCGGGGGGCACAGATACGCAGTATTTT. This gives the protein CAWTPGGTDTQYF.

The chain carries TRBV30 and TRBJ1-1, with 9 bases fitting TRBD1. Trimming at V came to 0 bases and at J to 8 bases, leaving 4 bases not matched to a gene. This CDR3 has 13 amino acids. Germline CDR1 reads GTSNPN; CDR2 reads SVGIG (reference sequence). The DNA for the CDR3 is TGTGCCTGGAGTGTACAGGGGGCAGCAGAAGCTTTCTTT. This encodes CAWSVQGAAEAFF.

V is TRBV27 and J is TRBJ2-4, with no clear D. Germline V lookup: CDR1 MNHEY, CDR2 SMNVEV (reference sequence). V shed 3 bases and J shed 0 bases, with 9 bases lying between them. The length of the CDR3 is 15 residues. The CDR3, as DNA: TGTGCCAGCAGTTTTTCGTCGTTAGCCAAAAACATTCAGTACTTC. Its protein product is CASSFSSLAKNIQYF.

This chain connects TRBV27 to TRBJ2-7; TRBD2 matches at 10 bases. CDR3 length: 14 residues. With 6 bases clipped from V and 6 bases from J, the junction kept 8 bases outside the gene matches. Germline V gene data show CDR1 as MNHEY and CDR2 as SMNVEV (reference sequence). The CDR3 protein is CASSPQRGGGEQYF. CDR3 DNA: TGTGCCAGCAGCCCCCAGCGGGGGGGCGGCGAGCAGTACTTC.

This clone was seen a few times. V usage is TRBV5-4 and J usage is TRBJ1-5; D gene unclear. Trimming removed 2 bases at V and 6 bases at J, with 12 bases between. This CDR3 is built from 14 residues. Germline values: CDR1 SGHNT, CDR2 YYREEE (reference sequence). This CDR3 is CASSFSGSSQPQHF. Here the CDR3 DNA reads TGTGCCAGCAGCTTTAGCGGATCCTCTCAGCCCCAGCATTTT. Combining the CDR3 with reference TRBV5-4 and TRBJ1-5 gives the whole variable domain ETGVTQSPTHLIKTRGQQVTLRCSSQSGHNTVSWYQQALGQGPQFIFQYYREEENGRGNFPPRFSGLQFPNYSSELNVNALELDDSALYLCASSFSGSSQPQHFGDGTRLSIL.